The present entry profiles one T cell receptor beta chain with its context. Clones were read by immunoSEQ multiplex PCR, and TCRdb kept only the in-frame ones, dropping some. Of about 78,000 clones in the sample, 87% were seen once. The data stem from a study of blood T cell repertoires in COVID-19. Study at large: Sites in the United States, Italy and Spain provided acute and convalescent COVID-19 samples. The analysed material was cDNA or gDNA that came from T cells, B-cell-depleted T cells, or PBMCs.

The J segment lost 8 bases and the V segment lost 5 bases, leaving 12 bases of the junction unmatched. The CDR3 is 16 amino acids. Germline CDR1 reads SGHAT; CDR2 reads FQNNGV. The sample consisted of peripheral blood. The sequence was collected from a woman at least 80 years old with active or convalescent COVID-19. V and J are TRBV11-2 and TRBJ2-2; 9 bases align to TRBD2. Written as DNA, the CDR3 is TGTGCCAGCAGCCCTGGGGCTAGCGGGAATAAGGGGGAGCTGTTTTTT. Translated: CASSPGASGNKGELFF. The full variable domain, its missing parts supplied by reference TRBV11-2 and TRBJ2-2, is EAGVAQSPRYKIIEKRQSVAFWCNPISGHATLYWYQQILGQGPKLLIQFQNNGVVDDSQLPKDRFSAERLKGVDSTLKIQPAKLEDSAVYLCASSPGASGNKGELFFGEGSRLTVL.